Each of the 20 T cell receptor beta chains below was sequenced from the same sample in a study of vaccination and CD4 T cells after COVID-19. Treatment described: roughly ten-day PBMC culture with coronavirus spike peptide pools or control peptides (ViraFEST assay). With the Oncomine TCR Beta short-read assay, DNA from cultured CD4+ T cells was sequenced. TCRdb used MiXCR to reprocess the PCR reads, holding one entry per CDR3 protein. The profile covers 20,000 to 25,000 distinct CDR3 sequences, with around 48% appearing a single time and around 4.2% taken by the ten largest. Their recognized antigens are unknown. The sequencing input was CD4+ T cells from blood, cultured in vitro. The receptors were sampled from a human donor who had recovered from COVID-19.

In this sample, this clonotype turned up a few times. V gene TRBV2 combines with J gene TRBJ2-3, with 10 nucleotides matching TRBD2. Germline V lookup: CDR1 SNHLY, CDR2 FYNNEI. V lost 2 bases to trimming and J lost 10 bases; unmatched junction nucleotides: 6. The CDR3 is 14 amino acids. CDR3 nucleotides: TGTGCCAGCAGTGAAAGGGCCGGGACTAGCGCGCAGTATTTT. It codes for CASSERAGTSAQYF.

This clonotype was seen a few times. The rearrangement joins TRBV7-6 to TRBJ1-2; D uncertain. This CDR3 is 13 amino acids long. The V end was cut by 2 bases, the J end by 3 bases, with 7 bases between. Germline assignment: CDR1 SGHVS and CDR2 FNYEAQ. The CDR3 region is CASSLSVDYGYTF. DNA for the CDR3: TGTGCCAGCAGCTTATCGGTAGACTATGGCTACACCTTC.

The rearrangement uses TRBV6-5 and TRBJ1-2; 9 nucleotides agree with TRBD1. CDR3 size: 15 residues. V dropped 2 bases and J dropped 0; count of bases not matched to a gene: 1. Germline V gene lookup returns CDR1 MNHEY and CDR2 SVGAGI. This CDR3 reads CASSYRDRANYGYTF. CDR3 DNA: TGTGCCAGCAGTTACAGGGACAGGGCTAACTATGGCTACACCTTC.

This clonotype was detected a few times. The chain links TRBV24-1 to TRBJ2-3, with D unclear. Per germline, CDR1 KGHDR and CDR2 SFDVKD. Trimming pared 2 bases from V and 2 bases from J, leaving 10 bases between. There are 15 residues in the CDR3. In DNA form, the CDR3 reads TGTGCCACCAGTGATTCAGCCCAACCCACAGATACGCAGTATTTT. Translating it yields CATSDSAQPTDTQYF.

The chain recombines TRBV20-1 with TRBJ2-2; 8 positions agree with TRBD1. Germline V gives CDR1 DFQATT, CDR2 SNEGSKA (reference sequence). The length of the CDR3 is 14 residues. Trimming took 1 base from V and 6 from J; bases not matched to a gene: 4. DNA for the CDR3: TGCAGTGCTAGAGCGGACAGGGTACCCGGGGAGCTGTTTTTT. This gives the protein CSARADRVPGELFF.

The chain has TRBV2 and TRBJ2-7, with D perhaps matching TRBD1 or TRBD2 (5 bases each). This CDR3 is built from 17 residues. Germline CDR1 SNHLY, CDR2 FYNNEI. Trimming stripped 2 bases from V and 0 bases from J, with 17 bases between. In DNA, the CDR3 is TGTGCCAGCAGTGAAAGGGGTTTAGGGACGCTCTCCTACGAGCAGTACTTC. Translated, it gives CASSERGLGTLSYEQYF. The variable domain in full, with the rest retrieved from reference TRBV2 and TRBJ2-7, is EPEVTQTPSHQVTQMGQEVILRCVPISNHLYFYWYRQILGQKVEFLVSFYNNEISEKSEIFDDQFSVERPDGSNFTLKIRSTKLEDSAMYFCASSERGLGTLSYEQYFGPGTRLTVT.

The CDR3 nucleotides are TGTGCCTCCCACCGGCAGGGGAACACTGAAGCTTTCTTT. Amino acids: CASHRQGNTEAFF. The chain recombines TRBV7-9 with TRBJ1-1; TRBD1 is a possible D gene (5 bases). Germline CDR1 and CDR2: SEHNR and FQNEAQ (reference sequence). CDR3 size: 13 residues. The V gene lost 11 bases and the J gene lost 1 base, with 14 bases spanning the gap. The full variable domain, in which reference TRBV7-9 and TRBJ1-1 provide the parts outside the CDR3, is DTGVSQNPRHKITKRGQNVTFRCDPISEHNRLYWYRQTLGQGPEFLTYFQNEAQLEKSRLLSDRFSAERPKGSFSTLEIQRTEQGDSAMYLCASHRQGNTEAFFGQGTRLTVV.

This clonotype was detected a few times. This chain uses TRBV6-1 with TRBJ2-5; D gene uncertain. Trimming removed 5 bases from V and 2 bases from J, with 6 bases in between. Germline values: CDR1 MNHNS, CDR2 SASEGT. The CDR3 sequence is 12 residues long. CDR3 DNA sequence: TGTGCCAGCAGTACATCACAAGAGACCCAGTACTTC. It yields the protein CASSTSQETQYF.

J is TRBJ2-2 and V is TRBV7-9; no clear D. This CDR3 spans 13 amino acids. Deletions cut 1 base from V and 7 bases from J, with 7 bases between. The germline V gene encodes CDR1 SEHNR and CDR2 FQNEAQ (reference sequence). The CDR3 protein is CASSLGVSGELFF. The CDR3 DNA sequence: TGTGCCAGCAGCTTAGGAGTAAGCGGGGAGCTGTTTTTT.

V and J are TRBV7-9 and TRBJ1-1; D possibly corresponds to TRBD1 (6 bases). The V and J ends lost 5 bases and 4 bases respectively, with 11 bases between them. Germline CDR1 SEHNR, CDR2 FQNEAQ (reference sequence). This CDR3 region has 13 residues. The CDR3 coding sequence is TGTGCCAGCAGCATCGGAGGGGGCACTGAAGCTTTCTTT. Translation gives CASSIGGGTEAFF.

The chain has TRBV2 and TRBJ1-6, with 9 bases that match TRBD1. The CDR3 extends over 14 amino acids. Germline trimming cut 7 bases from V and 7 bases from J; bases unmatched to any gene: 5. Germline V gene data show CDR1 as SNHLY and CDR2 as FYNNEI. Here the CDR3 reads CASTIDRGNSPLHF. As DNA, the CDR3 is TGTGCCAGCACTATCGACAGGGGGAATTCACCCCTCCACTTT.

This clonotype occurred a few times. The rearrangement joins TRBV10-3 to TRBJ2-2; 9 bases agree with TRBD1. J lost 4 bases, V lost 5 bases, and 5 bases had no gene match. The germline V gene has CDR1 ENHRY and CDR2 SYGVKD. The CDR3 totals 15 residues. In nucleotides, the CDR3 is TGTGCCATCAGTCGGGACAGGGTTGGCACCGGGGAGCTGTTTTTT. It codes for CAISRDRVGTGELFF.

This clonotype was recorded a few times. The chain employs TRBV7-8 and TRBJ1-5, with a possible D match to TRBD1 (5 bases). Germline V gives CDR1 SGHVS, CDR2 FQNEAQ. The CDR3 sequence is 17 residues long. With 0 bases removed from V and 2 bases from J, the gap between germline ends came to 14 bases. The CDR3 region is CASSLAPHGDRNQPQHF. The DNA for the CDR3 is TGTGCCAGCAGCTTAGCGCCCCACGGGGACCGCAATCAGCCCCAGCATTTT.

DNA of the CDR3: TGTGCCAGCAGCTTAGATCAGAGTCGGCCTATCGATGGAGAGACCCAGTACTTC. Residues: CASSLDQSRPIDGETQYF. The genes are TRBV11-3 and TRBJ2-5; D call uncertain. CDR1 is SGHNT, CDR2 YENEEA, per germline. Trimming pared 0 bases from V and 4 bases from J, leaving 21 bases between. This CDR3 spans 18 amino acids.

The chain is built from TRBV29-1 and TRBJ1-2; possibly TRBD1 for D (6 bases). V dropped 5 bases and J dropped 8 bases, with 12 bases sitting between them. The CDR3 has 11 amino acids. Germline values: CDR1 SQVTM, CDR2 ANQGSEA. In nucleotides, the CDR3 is TGCAGCGTTTCCACAGGGTACGGCTACACCTTC. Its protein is CSVSTGYGYTF. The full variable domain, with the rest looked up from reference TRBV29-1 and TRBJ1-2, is SAVISQKPSRDICQRGTSLTIQCQVDSQVTMMFWYRQQPGQSLTLIATANQGSEATYESGFVIDKFPISRPNLTFSTLTVSNMSPEDSSIYLCSVSTGYGYTFGSGTRLTVV.

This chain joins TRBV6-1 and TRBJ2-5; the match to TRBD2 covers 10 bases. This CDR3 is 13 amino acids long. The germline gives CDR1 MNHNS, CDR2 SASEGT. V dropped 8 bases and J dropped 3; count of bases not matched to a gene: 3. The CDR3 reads CASWTSGKETQYF. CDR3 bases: TGTGCCAGCTGGACTAGCGGAAAAGAGACCCAGTACTTC.

As DNA, the CDR3 is TGTGCCAGCTCACCTAGGGCAGATCGTAACTATGGCTACACCTTC. This translates into CASSPRADRNYGYTF. This chain links TRBV18 with TRBJ1-2; D gene ambiguous. The CDR3 has 15 amino acids. V lost 3 bases to trimming and J lost 1 base, with 12 bases between them. Germline CDR1 and CDR2: KGHSH and LQKENI.

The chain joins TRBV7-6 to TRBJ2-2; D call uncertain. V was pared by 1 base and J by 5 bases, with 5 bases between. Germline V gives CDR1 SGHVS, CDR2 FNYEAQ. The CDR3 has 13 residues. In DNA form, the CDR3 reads TGTGCCAGCAGCTTAGAAGGGACCGGGGAGCTGTTTTTT. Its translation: CASSLEGTGELFF. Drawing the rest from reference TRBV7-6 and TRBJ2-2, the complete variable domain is GAGVSQSPRYKVTKRGQDVALRCDPISGHVSLYWYRQALGQGPEFLTYFNYEAQQDKSGLPNDRFSAERPEGSISTLTIQRTEQRDSAMYRCASSLEGTGELFFGEGSRLTVL.

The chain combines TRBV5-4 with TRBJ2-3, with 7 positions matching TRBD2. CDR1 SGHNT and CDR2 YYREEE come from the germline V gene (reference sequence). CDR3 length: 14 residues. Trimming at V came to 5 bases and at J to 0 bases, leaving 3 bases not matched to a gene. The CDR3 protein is CASRRGVSTDTQYF. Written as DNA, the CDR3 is TGTGCCAGCAGACGGGGGGTGAGCACAGATACGCAGTATTTT.

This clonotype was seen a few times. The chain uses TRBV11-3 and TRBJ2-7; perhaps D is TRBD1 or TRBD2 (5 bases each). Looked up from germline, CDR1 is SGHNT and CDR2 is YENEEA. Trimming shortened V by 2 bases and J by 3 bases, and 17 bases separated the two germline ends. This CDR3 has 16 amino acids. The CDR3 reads CASSLSFPSGLYEQYF. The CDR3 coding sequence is TGTGCCAGCAGCTTATCATTCCCCTCGGGGCTCTACGAGCAGTACTTC. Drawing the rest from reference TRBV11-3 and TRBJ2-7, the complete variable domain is EAGVVQSPRYKIIEKKQPVAFWCNPISGHNTLYWYLQNLGQGPELLIRYENEEAVDDSQLPKDRFSAERLKGVDSTLKIQPAELGDSAVYLCASSLSFPSGLYEQYFGPGTRLTVT.